The 28 T cell receptor beta chains reported below all come from one sample, sequenced in a study of T cells in Graves' hyperthyroidism and ophthalmopathy. Template material for amplifying TCR beta CDR3 regions consisted of RNA transcripts. The TCR CDR3 first-round RT-PCR relied on the HTBI primer set. Using its own MiXCR run on the multiplex PCR reads, TCRdb lists one record per CDR3 protein. The repertoire holds around 530,000 distinct CDR3 sequences, roughly 17% seen once, with 15% to 20% in the top ten. Specimen: blood. The receptors shown here come from a woman between 18 and 29 years old with Graves' ophthalmopathy.

This clonotype occurred many times. V and J are TRBV7-8 and TRBJ1-1; possibly TRBD1 for D (6 bases). CDR3 size: 16 residues. From germline, CDR1 is SGHVS and CDR2 FQNEAQ. V lost 5 bases and J lost 1, with 17 bases in between. CDR3 nucleotides: TGTGCCAGCAGCCCCGGAACAATGGGGGCGAACACTGAAGCTTTCTTT. Translated, it gives CASSPGTMGANTEAFF.

The V gene is TRBV29-1, the J gene TRBJ2-7; 7 bases match TRBD2. The V segment lost 7 bases and the J segment 1 base; nucleotides outside the gene matches: 13. The germline CDR1 and CDR2 sequences are SQVTM and ANQGSEA. The CDR3 totals 15 residues. The CDR3 DNA reads as TGCAGCGCCCTACTTAGCGGGTCTCCTTCCTACGAGCAGTACTTC. This codes for CSALLSGSPSYEQYF.

This clonotype was seen ten or more times. The rearrangement joins TRBV30 to TRBJ2-1; D is unclear. Germline V gives CDR1 GTSNPN, CDR2 SVGIG (reference sequence). The CDR3 runs 15 residues. V shed 1 base and J shed 1 base, with 11 bases lying between them. The CDR3 DNA reads TGTGCCTGGAGTGGACAAGGTCTTTCCTACAATGAGCAGTTCTTC. Translated: CAWSGQGLSYNEQFF. Based on the CDR3 plus reference TRBV30 and TRBJ2-1, the full variable domain is SQTIHQWPATLVQPVGSPLSLECTVEGTSNPNLYWYRQAAGRGLQLLFYSVGIGQISSEVPQNLSASRPQDRQFILSSKKLLLSDSGFYLCAWSGQGLSYNEQFFGPGTRLTVL.

The gene calls are TRBV6-5 and TRBJ2-2; D gene unclear. The V end lost 0 bases, the J end lost 6 bases, and 5 bases lay between the germline ends. This CDR3 spans 13 amino acids. The germline V gene encodes CDR1 MNHEY and CDR2 SVGAGI. The CDR3 nucleotides are TGTGCCAGCAGTTACTCGAAGGCCGGGGAGCTGTTTTTT. Its protein product is CASSYSKAGELFF.

This clonotype was detected many times. The chain joins TRBV20-1 to TRBJ1-1; no reliable D call. The germline gives CDR1 DFQATT, CDR2 SNEGSKA (reference sequence). The ends were cut back, 7 bases at V and 5 bases at J, with 14 bases in the middle. There are 12 residues in the CDR3. This CDR3 is CSEASEGTEAFF. In DNA form, the CDR3 reads TGCAGTGAGGCATCGGAGGGAACTGAAGCTTTCTTT.

The V call is TRBV20-1, the J call TRBJ1-2; the D is unclear. CDR3 length: 13 amino acids. From germline, CDR1 is DFQATT and CDR2 SNEGSKA (reference sequence). V was cut by 0 bases and J by 0 bases, with 5 bases left in between. The CDR3 loop is CSARDTANYGYTF. The CDR3 nucleotides are TGCAGTGCTAGAGATACTGCTAACTATGGCTACACCTTC.

The V call is TRBV15, the J call TRBJ2-3; D is perhaps TRBD1 or TRBD2 (6 bases each). Germline loops: CDR1 LNHNV, CDR2 YYDKDF (reference sequence). This CDR3 is built from 15 residues. Trimming cost V 1 base and J 3 bases, with 11 bases left between them. The DNA for the CDR3 is TGTGCCACCAGCAGAGGACAGGCGGGGACAGATACGCAGTATTTT. This encodes CATSRGQAGTDTQYF.

This clonotype came up once. The V and J genes are TRBV6-1 and TRBJ1-5, with D tentatively TRBD1 (5 bases). CDR1 and CDR2 (germline): MNHNS, SASEGT. V shed 4 bases and J shed 6 bases, with 10 bases lying between them. The CDR3 is 13 amino acids. The DNA for the CDR3 is TGTGCCAGCAGTGTCAGGGATATTCAGCCCCAGCATTTT. Translation: CASSVRDIQPQHF.

This clonotype was observed a few times. The chain uses TRBV10-3 and TRBJ1-2, with a possible D match to TRBD1 (6 bases). V was trimmed by 9 bases and J by 7 bases, leaving 21 bases between them. CDR1 and CDR2 from the germline V gene are ENHRY and SYGVKD. This CDR3 is 14 amino acids long. The CDR3 sequence: CAIREDSPVGGYTF. DNA of the CDR3: TGTGCCATAAGGGAGGACAGCCCGGTGGGTGGCTACACCTTC.

This clonotype was detected only a few times. This rearrangement joins TRBV27 to TRBJ2-5, with TRBD2 as a possible D gene (5 bases). The CDR3 extends over 18 amino acids. Trimming pared 5 bases from V and 4 bases from J, leaving 26 bases between. Germline CDR1 MNHEY, CDR2 SMNVEV (reference sequence). The CDR3 reads CASSQSHGVIPRGETQYF. The CDR3 nucleotides are TGTGCCAGCAGTCAATCCCATGGGGTAATACCTCGGGGAGAGACCCAGTACTTC.

At least ten counts were recorded for this clonotype. V and J are TRBV11-3 and TRBJ2-2, with a weak D call TRBD2 (7 bases). Trimming removed 5 bases at V and 3 bases at J, with 10 bases between. Germline CDR1 SGHNT, CDR2 YENEEA. The length of the CDR3 is 14 residues. The chain's CDR3 is CASSRGRDTGELFF. The CDR3 nucleotides read TGTGCCAGCAGCAGGGGGAGGGACACCGGGGAGCTGTTTTTT.

This clonotype was detected many times. This chain links TRBV6-1 with TRBJ2-5, with D perhaps matching TRBD1 (6 bases). V shed 3 bases and J shed 5 bases, with 19 bases lying between them. CDR1 and CDR2 (germline): MNHNS, SASEGT. This CDR3 spans 16 amino acids. CDR3 sequence: CASSDGPGTLGETQYF. CDR3 DNA: TGTGCCAGCAGTGATGGACCAGGGACATTGGGGGAGACCCAGTACTTC.

There are a few counts of this clonotype. This chain joins TRBV5-6 and TRBJ2-2; no definite D call. The germline V and J ends were trimmed by 6 bases and 2 bases, with 14 bases remaining between them. Looked up from germline, CDR1 is SGHDT and CDR2 is YYEEEE. This CDR3 contains 15 residues. The CDR3 DNA sequence: TGTGCCAGCACGCGGCCGGGCCCCAACACCGGGGAGCTGTTTTTT. Amino acid sequence: CASTRPGPNTGELFF.

This clonotype was detected many times. The chain uses TRBV7-8 and TRBJ1-1, with D unresolved. V was pared by 2 bases and J by 1 base, with 11 bases between. The CDR3 is made up of 15 amino acids. Germline V lookup: CDR1 SGHVS, CDR2 FQNEAQ. The CDR3 nucleotides are TGTGCCAGCAGCTTATTCGAGGGAAGGAACACTGAAGCTTTCTTT. It codes for CASSLFEGRNTEAFF. The full variable domain, with the rest looked up from reference TRBV7-8 and TRBJ1-1, is GAGVSQSPRYKVAKRGQDVALRCDPISGHVSLFWYQQALGQGPEFLTYFQNEAQLDKSGLPSDRFFAERPEGSVSTLKIQRTQQEDSAVYLCASSLFEGRNTEAFFGQGTRLTVV.

The chain carries TRBV7-9 and TRBJ2-7; D is perhaps TRBD1 (5 bases). This CDR3 contains 13 residues. V dropped 4 bases and J dropped 3 bases, with 10 bases sitting between them. Germline CDR1 SEHNR, CDR2 FQNEAQ (reference sequence). The CDR3, as DNA: TGTGCCAGCAGCTCCAGGGTCTACTACGAGCAGTACTTC. As protein: CASSSRVYYEQYF.

The V call is TRBV18, the J call TRBJ2-5; 8 bases align to TRBD1. CDR3 length: 15 amino acids. From germline, CDR1 is KGHSH and CDR2 LQKENI. Unmatched junction bases numbered 6, after V lost 1 base and J lost 5 bases. The CDR3 protein is CASSPRAGGGETQYF. The CDR3, as DNA: TGTGCCAGCTCACCACGGGCAGGGGGCGGCGAGACCCAGTACTTC.

The rearrangement links TRBV3-2 to TRBJ2-2; TRBD1, the D gene given by the table, was not confirmed from the DNA. TRBV3-2 is reported as a pseudogene. The CDR3 sequence is 17 residues long. CDR3 residues: CASSQEYPRGNTGELFF. CDR3 nucleotides: TGTGCCAGCAGCCAAGAGTATCCCAGGGGGAACACCGGGGAGCTGTTTTTT.

This clonotype was found many times. The chain couples TRBV27 to TRBJ2-7; D call uncertain. The CDR3 contains 14 residues. CDR1 and CDR2 (germline): MNHEY, SMNVEV (reference sequence). The V end was cut by 5 bases, the J end by 2 bases, with 13 bases between. The CDR3 sequence is CASSPTQTAYEQYF. CDR3 bases: TGTGCCAGCAGTCCGACCCAGACCGCCTACGAGCAGTACTTC.

Of note for this clonotype: Here the CDR3 omits its conserved ending phenylalanine or tryptophan, so a read error is the likely source. The chain has TRBV5-4 and TRBJ2-7; 13 bases line up with TRBD2. CDR1 and CDR2 (germline): SGHNT, YYREEE (reference sequence). The CDR3 sequence is 14 residues long. J was trimmed by 2 bases and V by 4 bases; bases with no gene match: 0. The CDR3 is CASSTSGRAYEQYS. CDR3 DNA sequence: TGTGCCAGCAGCACTAGCGGGAGGGCCTACGAGCAGTACTCC.

This clonotype came up a few times. This chain uses TRBV25-1 with TRBJ2-7; D could derive from TRBD1 or TRBD2 (6 bases each). CDR1 is MGHDK and CDR2 is SYGVNS in the germline V gene. The CDR3 extends over 14 amino acids. V lost 1 base, J lost 2 bases, and 9 bases lay in between. The CDR3 bases are TGTGCCAGCAGTGAATCCGGGGGCCCCTACGAGCAGTACTTC. It specifies CASSESGGPYEQYF.

The V gene is TRBV6-1, the J gene TRBJ1-3; D uncertain. V was cut by 5 bases and J by 1 base, with 18 bases left in between. The CDR3 consists of 17 residues. Germline CDR1 reads MNHNS; CDR2 reads SASEGT. For the CDR3, the DNA is TGTGCCAGCAGTACCCTACCGACGGCGAGATCTGGAAACACCATATATTTT. Amino acids: CASSTLPTARSGNTIYF.

This clonotype was detected many times. The CDR3 loop reads CASSLLHVGGSTDTQYF. CDR3 nucleotide sequence: TGTGCCAGCAGTCTTCTCCACGTGGGCGGGAGCACAGATACGCAGTATTTT. The gene calls are TRBV28 and TRBJ2-3; the D gene is possibly TRBD2 (5 bases). The CDR3 totals 17 residues. Trimming removed 5 bases from V and 0 bases from J, with 18 bases in between. CDR1 MDHEN and CDR2 SYDVKM come from the germline V gene.

This clonotype was detected only a few times. The CDR3 bases are TGTGCCTGGAGTGCTGGAGAGCGGGGGGTCGCTAGCACAGATACGCAGTATTTT. Its translation is CAWSAGERGVASTDTQYF. V usage is TRBV30 and J usage is TRBJ2-3; the match to TRBD2 covers 9 bases. In germline, CDR1 is GTSNPN, CDR2 SVGIG (reference sequence). Germline trimming cut 1 base from V and 0 bases from J; bases unmatched to any gene: 11. The CDR3 totals 18 residues.

This clonotype has more than one count but fewer than ten. J is TRBJ2-5 and V is TRBV29-1; D uncertain. Germline loops: CDR1 SQVTM, CDR2 ANQGSEA. This CDR3 region has 13 residues. Between the trimmed V and J ends, which lost 3 bases and 1 base, there was a span of 9 bases. The CDR3 here is CSVEYDTQETQYF. The CDR3 bases are TGCAGCGTTGAGTACGACACCCAAGAGACCCAGTACTTC.

This clonotype was seen repeatedly, ten times or more. The chain carries TRBV28 and TRBJ1-1; D not certain. The CDR3 has 15 amino acids. In germline, CDR1 is MDHEN, CDR2 SYDVKM. Trimming shortened V by 6 bases and J by 4 bases, and 18 bases separated the two germline ends. The CDR3 DNA is TGTGCCAGCAGGATGGCGGGCGAAAGTATCACTGAAGCTTTCTTT. This translates into CASRMAGESITEAFF.

To note about this clonotype: Just one base apart from a much larger clone, this may be a read error. This rearrangement joins TRBV4-3 to TRBJ2-1, with D possibly being TRBD1 (5 bases). The closer fit of TRBJ2-7 to the DNA end suggests the J call may be wrong. Germline CDR1 and CDR2: LGHNA and YSLEER. The CDR3 is made up of 13 amino acids. The CDR3 nucleotides read TGCGCCAGCAGCCACCCAGGGTACAATGAGCAGTACTTC. Translated: CASSHPGYNEQYF.

This clonotype was observed at least ten times. The chain recombines TRBV28 with TRBJ1-1; a possible D gene is TRBD1 (5 bases). Trimming took 5 bases from V and 0 from J, leaving 16 bases between them. Germline CDR1 reads MDHEN; CDR2 reads SYDVKM. The CDR3 consists of 16 residues. Here the CDR3 reads CASSGATGAMNTEAFF. In nucleotides, the CDR3 is TGTGCCAGCAGTGGGGCAACAGGTGCGATGAACACTGAAGCTTTCTTT.

The table lists this clonotype with a few counts. The chain recombines TRBV20-1 with TRBJ2-7; 7 positions agree with TRBD2. This CDR3 region has 14 residues. Per the germline V gene, CDR1 is DFQATT and CDR2 is SNEGSKA (reference sequence). Trimming cost V 1 base and J 7 bases; bases outside gene matches: 10. The CDR3 bases are TGCAGTGCTAGAGTGTCGGTCACTAGCGATGAGCAGTACTTC. It yields the protein CSARVSVTSDEQYF.